The 28 T cell receptor beta chains below come from one sample, sequenced in a study of OX40 agonist ivuxolimab in advanced cancers. The assay was immunoSEQ multiplex PCR, and TCRdb's table has in-frame clones only and misses some. The sample comprises around 76,000 clones, roughly nine tenths of which are singletons, and under 15% rests with the top ten. The starting material was CD4+ or CD8+ T cells sorted from blood, obtained in a trial of the OX40 agonist ivuxolimab. The receptors shown here come from an adult with an advanced solid tumor such as melanoma, head and neck, liver or kidney cancer.

The rearrangement uses TRBV4-1 and TRBJ2-3, with 9 bases matching TRBD2. V lost 6 bases, J lost 0 bases, and 16 bases stayed unmatched. The CDR3 is 19 residues long. In germline, CDR1 is MGHRA, CDR2 YSYEKL. Here the CDR3 reads CASRPSGLAGQLSTDTQYF. The CDR3 DNA sequence: TGCGCCAGCAGACCATCCGGGCTAGCGGGACAACTTAGCACAGATACGCAGTATTTT.

This rearrangement joins TRBV30 to TRBJ2-7; 8 bases agree with TRBD2. The CDR3 totals 14 residues. The V segment lost 0 bases and the J segment 3 bases; nucleotides outside the gene matches: 4. Per the germline V gene, CDR1 is GTSNPN and CDR2 is SVGIG (reference sequence). The CDR3 nucleotides are TGTGCCTGGAGTGTACGTAGCGGGAACTACGAGCAGTACTTC. This translates into CAWSVRSGNYEQYF.

The chain carries TRBV28 and TRBJ1-2, with D uncertain. The CDR3 sequence is 14 residues long. Deletions cut 3 bases from V and 4 bases from J, with 12 bases between. The germline CDR1 and CDR2 sequences are MDHEN and SYDVKM. CDR3 DNA: TGTGCCAGCAGTTTTGGCGGAAACCTCTATGGCTACACCTTC. Encoded protein: CASSFGGNLYGYTF.

The rearrangement links TRBV11-2 to TRBJ2-7, with a weak D call TRBD2 (6 bases). This CDR3 is built from 15 residues. Trimming pared 6 bases from V and 0 bases from J, leaving 15 bases between. The germline CDR1 and CDR2 sequences are SGHAT and FQNNGV. CDR3 loop: CASRLLASSSYEQYF. CDR3 DNA sequence: TGTGCCAGCAGATTACTAGCTTCTAGCTCCTACGAGCAGTACTTC.

This chain uses TRBV6-1 with TRBJ1-1; D gene ambiguous. The CDR3 totals 13 residues. Between the trimmed V and J ends, which lost 6 bases and 1 base, there was a span of 9 bases. Germline V CDR1 and CDR2: MNHNS, SASEGT. In nucleotides, the CDR3 is TGTGCCAGCAGGGTCCCACCGAACACTGAAGCTTTCTTT. As protein: CASRVPPNTEAFF.

The rearrangement links TRBV11-3 to TRBJ2-1; 11 nucleotides match TRBD2. CDR3 length equals 14 residues. The ends lost 3 bases at V and 10 bases at J; junction bases unmatched: 5. Germline V gene data show CDR1 as SGHNT and CDR2 as YENEEA. The CDR3 is CASSLTSGIREQFF. CDR3 DNA sequence: TGTGCCAGCAGCTTGACTAGCGGGATCAGGGAGCAGTTCTTC.

The rearrangement uses TRBV9 and TRBJ2-4; no definite D call. Germline CDR1 and CDR2: SGDLS and YYNGEE. The CDR3 has 11 amino acids. V was trimmed by 3 bases and J by 6 bases, leaving 4 bases between them. CDR3 in amino acids: CASSGGNIQYF. The CDR3 DNA follows: TGTGCCAGCAGCGGAGGAAACATTCAGTACTTC.

The chain employs TRBV6-6 and TRBJ1-2; D perhaps matches TRBD1 (5 bases). Germline V gene data show CDR1 as MNHNY and CDR2 as SVGAGI (reference sequence). This CDR3 has 15 residues. The V gene lost 3 bases and the J gene lost 2 bases, with 13 bases spanning the gap. In DNA form, the CDR3 reads TGTGCCAGCAGTTATTTCGGGACGGGGAACTATGGCTACACCTTC. This encodes CASSYFGTGNYGYTF.

The CDR3: CASSLPGRDRDNTGELFF. The CDR3 DNA reads TGTGCCAGCAGCTTACCAGGCCGGGACAGGGATAACACCGGGGAGCTGTTTTTT. The gene calls are TRBV7-3 and TRBJ2-2; the match to TRBD1 covers 9 bases. Losses at the gene ends were 2 bases for V and 2 bases for J; bases not matched to a gene: 9. The CDR3 extends over 18 amino acids. CDR1 and CDR2 from the germline V gene are SGHTA and FQGTGA. Combining the CDR3 with reference TRBV7-3 and TRBJ2-2 gives the whole variable domain GAGVSQTPSNKVTEKGKYVELRCDPISGHTALYWYRQSLGQGPEFLIYFQGTGAADDSGLPNDRFFAVRPEGSVSTLKIQRTERGDSAVYLCASSLPGRDRDNTGELFFGEGSRLTVL.

This clone came up once. The chain has TRBV7-3 and TRBJ2-2; 8 positions agree with TRBD2. Germline CDR1 is SGHTA and CDR2 is FQGTGA. This CDR3 region has 15 residues. V dropped 4 bases and J dropped 3; count of bases not matched to a gene: 4. CDR3 sequence reads: CASSSAGADTGELFF. In nucleotides, the CDR3 is TGTGCCAGCAGCTCAGCGGGAGCTGACACCGGGGAGCTGTTTTTT.

The chain combines TRBV6-6 with TRBJ1-1, with 9 positions matching TRBD1. Germline V lookup: CDR1 MNHNY, CDR2 SVGAGI (reference sequence). V lost 10 bases to trimming and J lost 6 bases; unmatched junction nucleotides: 15. This CDR3 has 15 amino acids. The CDR3 DNA reads as TGTGCCACCGAAGTAAAAGACAGGGGGGTTTCTGAAGCTTTCTTT. Its translation is CATEVKDRGVSEAFF.

This clone was detected a few times. The rearrangement links TRBV29-1 to TRBJ2-3; TRBD1 might be the D (5 bases). This CDR3 has 15 amino acids. CDR1 SQVTM and CDR2 ANQGSEA come from the germline V gene. V was trimmed by 6 bases and J by 2 bases, leaving 18 bases between them. The CDR3 sequence is CSVPNGAGFTDTQYF. The CDR3 coding sequence is TGCAGCGTGCCTAATGGGGCAGGGTTCACAGATACGCAGTATTTT.

The chain joins TRBV7-9 to TRBJ2-7, with D perhaps TRBD1 (6 bases). The CDR3 runs 14 residues. The V end was cut by 3 bases, the J end by 5 bases, with 14 bases between. Germline V gives CDR1 SEHNR, CDR2 FQNEAQ (reference sequence). The CDR3 here is CASSFLDRQDEQYF. Written as DNA, the CDR3 is TGTGCCAGCAGCTTCTTGGACAGACAGGACGAGCAGTACTTC. The full variable domain, in which reference TRBV7-9 and TRBJ2-7 provide the parts outside the CDR3, is DTGVSQNPRHKITKRGQNVTFRCDPISEHNRLYWYRQTLGQGPEFLTYFQNEAQLEKSRLLSDRFSAERPKGSFSTLEIQRTEQGDSAMYLCASSFLDRQDEQYFGPGTRLTVT.

The chain combines TRBV28 with TRBJ1-2; D gene unclear. CDR3 length: 12 amino acids. V shed 3 bases and J shed 4 bases, with 6 bases lying between them. Germline V gives CDR1 MDHEN, CDR2 SYDVKM. The CDR3 nucleotides read TGTGCCAGCAGTTTTCTCTCCTATGGCTACACCTTC. It is translated as CASSFLSYGYTF.

The chain employs TRBV5-1 and TRBJ2-2; TRBD2 matches 11 bases. Germline V CDR1 and CDR2: SGHRS, YFSETQ. Trimming cost V 2 bases and J 4 bases; bases outside gene matches: 7. The length of the CDR3 is 17 residues. The CDR3 sequence: CASSLGRLAGSTGELFF. The CDR3, as DNA: TGCGCCAGCAGCTTAGGGAGACTAGCGGGATCCACCGGGGAGCTGTTTTTT.

CDR3 DNA sequence: TGTGCCAGCAGCTTAGGGGACTCCCTTTACGAGCAGTACTTC. As protein: CASSLGDSLYEQYF. This chain joins TRBV11-3 and TRBJ2-7, with D tentatively TRBD2 (6 bases). The length of the CDR3 is 14 residues. Germline V gene lookup returns CDR1 SGHNT and CDR2 YENEEA. The V end lost 1 base, the J end lost 4 bases, and 11 bases lay between the germline ends.

The chain recombines TRBV9 with TRBJ2-1; 9 bases match TRBD1. The CDR3 runs to 17 residues. Germline V gives CDR1 SGDLS, CDR2 YYNGEE. V gave up 0 bases and J gave up 4 bases; unmatched junction bases: 8. The CDR3 DNA sequence: TGTGCCAGCAGCGTAGCTTTTGAGACAGGGGGATACAATGAGCAGTTCTTC. This encodes CASSVAFETGGYNEQFF.

The chain has TRBV7-3 and TRBJ2-7; D is unclear. This CDR3 spans 11 amino acids. Trimming shortened V by 6 bases and J by 6 bases, and 9 bases separated the two germline ends. CDR1 SGHTA and CDR2 FQGTGA come from the germline V gene. DNA of the CDR3: TGTGCCAGCAGGGGCCTTGGCGAGCAGTACTTC. Translated, it gives CASRGLGEQYF.

The V gene is TRBV11-2, the J gene TRBJ2-1; D is unresolved. Germline V lookup: CDR1 SGHAT, CDR2 FQNNGV. The CDR3 spans 14 residues. V was pared by 2 bases and J by 3 bases, with 8 bases between. DNA of the CDR3: TGTGCCAGCAGCTTATCTTACCACTACAATGAGCAGTTCTTC. It is translated as CASSLSYHYNEQFF.

In DNA form, the CDR3 reads TGTGCCAGCAGCTTATTTAGTCGGGAGGTCAACAATGAGCAGTTCTTC. This translates into CASSLFSREVNNEQFF. This chain connects TRBV7-3 to TRBJ2-1; 7 bases line up with TRBD2. CDR1 is SGHTA and CDR2 is FQGTGA in the germline V gene. V lost 2 bases, J lost 5 bases, and 9 bases stayed unmatched. There are 16 residues in the CDR3.

CDR3 DNA sequence: TGTGCCAGCAGTGATATGACTAGCGGTTCCTACAATGAGCAGTTCTTC. It codes for CASSDMTSGSYNEQFF. The chain is built from TRBV6-1 and TRBJ2-1, with 9 bases aligning to TRBD2. Losses at the gene ends were 3 bases for V and 1 base for J; bases not matched to a gene: 4. The CDR3 is 16 amino acids. Looked up from germline, CDR1 is MNHNS and CDR2 is SASEGT.

The gene calls are TRBV30 and TRBJ1-3, with a tentative D call TRBD1 (6 bases). Trimming cost V 3 bases and J 2 bases, with 11 bases left between them. Germline values: CDR1 GTSNPN, CDR2 SVGIG (reference sequence). This CDR3 is built from 14 residues. The DNA for the CDR3 is TGTGCCTGGAGACTTGGGGGCCCTGGAAACACCATATATTTT. Residues: CAWRLGGPGNTIYF.

The J gene is TRBJ1-4, the V gene TRBV6-5, with D perhaps TRBD1 (5 bases). Germline assignment: CDR1 MNHEY and CDR2 SVGAGI. This CDR3 is built from 14 residues. V lost 4 bases and J lost 3, with 9 bases in between. CDR3 sequence: CASSFGAANEKLFF. CDR3 DNA: TGTGCCAGCAGTTTTGGGGCTGCTAATGAAAAACTGTTTTTT.

The rearrangement links TRBV28 to TRBJ2-1; 13 positions agree with TRBD2. CDR1 is MDHEN, CDR2 SYDVKM, per germline. The J segment lost 3 bases and the V segment lost 6 bases, leaving 2 bases of the junction unmatched. The CDR3 has 15 residues. As DNA, the CDR3 is TGTGCCAGCAGCGGACTAGCGGGAGTCTACAATGAGCAGTTCTTC. Translating gives CASSGLAGVYNEQFF.

V is TRBV30 and J is TRBJ1-5; possibly TRBD1 for D (5 bases). The CDR3 runs to 15 residues. CDR1 and CDR2 from the germline V gene are GTSNPN and SVGIG (reference sequence). The V and J ends lost 3 bases and 6 bases respectively, with 18 bases between them. The CDR3 spells CAWSPPDRVLQPQHF. CDR3 coding DNA: TGTGCCTGGAGCCCGCCAGACAGAGTCCTTCAGCCCCAGCATTTT.

Remarks on this clone: Additional DNA sequences in this sample encode the identical CDR3. Here the CDR3 reads CASSLGTTYEQYF. The CDR3 DNA follows: TGTGCCAGCAGCTTAGGGACCACCTACGAGCAGTACTTC. The rearrangement links TRBV7-8 to TRBJ2-7, with D hard to call. Trimming left V 1 base short and J 2 bases short, with 6 bases between. The CDR3 sequence is 13 residues long. Per the germline V gene, CDR1 is SGHVS and CDR2 is FQNEAQ.

The chain carries TRBV27 and TRBJ2-1; the D is unclear. V lost 6 bases, J lost 9 bases, and 15 bases lay in between. This CDR3 has 13 amino acids. CDR1 and CDR2 (germline): MNHEY, SMNVEV (reference sequence). As DNA, the CDR3 is TGTGCCAGCAGCCCAAAGGTTCAGAGTGAGCAGTTCTTC. It yields the protein CASSPKVQSEQFF.

The rearrangement joins TRBV5-4 to TRBJ1-4; 8 bases match TRBD1. Germline CDR1 SGHNT, CDR2 YYREEE (reference sequence). This CDR3 region has 15 residues. Trimming removed 4 bases from V and 6 bases from J; junction bases left unmatched: 8. The CDR3 nucleotides read TGTGCCAGCAGCGCCTTGGGACAGGTGGATGAAAAACTGTTTTTT. Encoded protein: CASSALGQVDEKLFF.